The 20 T cell receptor beta chains below were found in one sample sequenced in a study of blood T cell repertoires in COVID-19. Only in-frame clones appear in the TCRdb table, and some are missing; sequencing was by immunoSEQ multiplex PCR. The sample holds 150,000 to 200,000 clones, approximately 95% seen once. Sample: peripheral blood. The receptors derive from a woman in her sixties with COVID-19, enrolled during active disease.

The chain links TRBV4-1 to TRBJ2-3; 10 bases map to TRBD2. Per the germline V gene, CDR1 is MGHRA and CDR2 is YSYEKL. The trim removed 0 bases at V and 6 bases at J, leaving 6 bases unmatched. This CDR3 has 16 amino acids. CDR3 sequence reads: CASSQEVAGGGDTQYF. CDR3 bases: TGCGCCAGCAGCCAAGAGGTAGCGGGGGGAGGGGATACGCAGTATTTT.

The V call is TRBV2, the J call TRBJ1-1; D may be TRBD1 (5 bases). The germline V gene has CDR1 SNHLY and CDR2 FYNNEI. The CDR3 has 11 residues. The V and J ends lost 5 bases and 11 bases respectively, with 12 bases between them. CDR3 nucleotides: TGTGCCAGCAGTTGGGGCCAGTCGGCTTTCTTT. Translation gives CASSWGQSAFF.

The rearrangement joins TRBV11-1 to TRBJ2-1; no firm D call. This CDR3 is 15 amino acids long. Trimming removed 0 bases at V and 0 bases at J, with 6 bases between. Germline CDR1 and CDR2: SGHAT and FQDESV (reference sequence). CDR3 DNA: TGTGCCAGCAGCTTAGCCCCCAACTCCTACAATGAGCAGTTCTTC. Translating gives CASSLAPNSYNEQFF.

The rearrangement links TRBV13 to TRBJ2-1; TRBD2 might be the D (7 bases). The CDR3 runs 16 residues. The germline CDR1 and CDR2 sequences are PRHDT and FYEKMQ (reference sequence). V lost 1 base and J lost 7, with 17 bases in between. This CDR3 is CASSLDLRGGRNEQFF. The CDR3 DNA sequence: TGTGCCAGCAGCTTAGATTTGCGCGGGGGCCGAAATGAGCAGTTCTTC.

The chain has TRBV5-1 and TRBJ2-3, with 10 bases aligning to TRBD2. The trim removed 0 bases at V and 0 bases at J, leaving 4 bases unmatched. Germline CDR1 reads SGHRS; CDR2 reads YFSETQ. The CDR3 sequence is 17 residues long. CDR3 loop: CASSLGTSGESTDTQYF. CDR3 in DNA: TGCGCCAGCAGCTTGGGTACTAGCGGGGAAAGCACAGATACGCAGTATTTT.

On this clone: Other DNA sequences of this sample code for an identical CDR3. CDR3 coding DNA: TGTGCCAGCAGCGAGAGAGGGGGCTTTGGCTACACCTTC. Translated, it gives CASSERGGFGYTF. This chain links TRBV6-4 with TRBJ1-2; TRBD1 matches at 7 bases. Germline V gene lookup returns CDR1 MRHNA and CDR2 SNTAGT. V gave up 6 bases and J gave up 7 bases; unmatched junction bases: 8. The CDR3 sequence is 13 residues long.

This chain uses TRBV6-2 or TRBV6-3 with TRBJ2-1; D may be TRBD1 (5 bases). Germline CDR1 is MNHEY and CDR2 is SVGEGT. With 0 bases removed from V and 12 bases from J, the gap between germline ends came to 6 bases. The CDR3 consists of 11 residues. The CDR3 DNA is TGTGCCAGCAGTTACTCAAGGGGGCAGTTCTTC. The encoded protein is CASSYSRGQFF.

V and J are TRBV14 and TRBJ1-1, with 7 bases identical to TRBD1. The V segment lost 0 bases and the J segment 1 base; nucleotides outside the gene matches: 11. The CDR3 is made up of 18 amino acids. Per the germline V gene, CDR1 is SGHDN and CDR2 is FVKESK. The CDR3 sequence is CASSQDMGLTGENTEAFF. In DNA form, the CDR3 reads TGTGCCAGCAGCCAAGATATGGGGCTTACAGGGGAGAACACTGAAGCTTTCTTT.

This clone was seen more than once but under ten times. The J gene is TRBJ1-2, the V gene TRBV30; D remains ambiguous. Germline V CDR1 and CDR2: GTSNPN, SVGIG (reference sequence). This CDR3 has 11 amino acids. Deletions cut 4 bases from V and 1 base from J, with 4 bases between. The CDR3 loop reads CAWTINYGYTF. The CDR3 nucleotides are TGTGCCTGGACCATTAACTATGGCTACACCTTC.

The chain recombines TRBV4-1 with TRBJ1-1; TRBD1 matches 10 bases. The CDR3 runs 13 residues. V lost 6 bases and J lost 3; bases outside the gene matches: 1. CDR1 is MGHRA, CDR2 YSYEKL, per germline. CDR3 in amino acids: CASRGQGHTEAFF. In DNA, the CDR3 is TGCGCCAGCAGGGGACAGGGGCACACTGAAGCTTTCTTT.

The rearrangement links TRBV9 to TRBJ2-4; maybe TRBD2 (5 bases). CDR3 length: 16 residues. The germline V and J ends were trimmed by 3 bases and 7 bases, with 20 bases remaining between them. Germline V gives CDR1 SGDLS, CDR2 YYNGEE. The chain's CDR3 is CASSAQANPRGNIQYF. The CDR3 bases are TGTGCCAGCAGCGCCCAGGCCAACCCGAGAGGGAACATTCAGTACTTC.

The rearrangement joins TRBV5-4 to TRBJ2-2, with D perhaps matching TRBD2 (6 bases). The V end was cut by 3 bases, the J end by 1 base, with 16 bases between. The germline gives CDR1 SGHNT, CDR2 YYREEE (reference sequence). The CDR3 is 17 amino acids. The chain's CDR3 is CASSSGTPFLNTGELFF. The CDR3 DNA reads as TGTGCCAGCAGCTCCGGGACTCCTTTCTTGAACACCGGGGAGCTGTTTTTT. Full variable domain (outside the CDR3, taken from reference TRBV5-4 and TRBJ2-2): ETGVTQSPTHLIKTRGQQVTLRCSSQSGHNTVSWYQQALGQGPQFIFQYYREEENGRGNFPPRFSGLQFPNYSSELNVNALELDDSALYLCASSSGTPFLNTGELFFGEGSRLTVL.

The V gene is TRBV5-6, the J gene TRBJ1-6; TRBD1 agrees at 8 bases. CDR1 is SGHDT, CDR2 YYEEEE, per germline. Trimming removed 2 bases from V and 13 bases from J; junction bases left unmatched: 8. The CDR3 covers 14 residues. The CDR3 bases are TGTGCCAGCAGCTTTTCTACAGGGGGGTTTCCCCTCCACTTT. It is translated as CASSFSTGGFPLHF.

The chain has TRBV25-1 and TRBJ1-2; 7 positions match TRBD1. V shed 5 bases, J shed 4 bases, and the junction held 7 bases outside the gene matches. Germline V gene sequence: CDR1 MGHDK, CDR2 SYGVNS. This CDR3 is built from 14 residues. The CDR3, as DNA: TGTGCCAGCAGTACCCAGGGGGGCTTCTATGGCTACACCTTC. Encoded protein: CASSTQGGFYGYTF.

The chain couples TRBV7-2 to TRBJ1-1; D might be TRBD1 (5 bases). CDR1 and CDR2 from the germline V gene are SGHTA and FQGNSA. CDR3 length equals 12 residues. V was shortened by 7 bases and J by 8 bases, with 14 bases between the two germline ends. The CDR3 DNA is TGTGCCAGCAAGTACCCGGAGGGGGAAGCTTTCTTT. Protein sequence: CASKYPEGEAFF.

V is TRBV16 and J is TRBJ1-4; 8 bases agree with TRBD1. CDR3 length equals 14 residues. J lost 10 bases, V lost 2 bases, and 6 bases had no gene match. Germline V gene sequence: CDR1 KGHSY, CDR2 FQNENV. Written as DNA, the CDR3 is TGTGCCAGCAGCCAAACCGGACAGGGAGTAAAACTGTTTTTT. This codes for CASSQTGQGVKLFF.

The chain joins TRBV2 to TRBJ2-1, with 7 bases lining up with TRBD2. The CDR3 contains 14 residues. Trimming removed 10 bases from V and 4 bases from J; junction bases left unmatched: 10. Germline loops: CDR1 SNHLY, CDR2 FYNNEI. As DNA, the CDR3 is TGTGCCACCCTGGGGGGGGACCCATACAATGAGCAGTTCTTC. This translates into CATLGGDPYNEQFF.

The rearrangement uses TRBV6-6 and TRBJ2-2, with 10 bases identical to TRBD1. Trimming at V came to 6 bases and at J to 3 bases, leaving 4 bases not matched to a gene. The CDR3 is 15 amino acids. Germline V gene data show CDR1 as MNHNY and CDR2 as SVGAGI (reference sequence). The CDR3 DNA is TGTGCCAGCAGCCGGGACAGGGGTTACACCGGGGAGCTGTTTTTT. Protein: CASSRDRGYTGELFF.

This chain connects TRBV19 to TRBJ1-2; tentatively, D is TRBD1 (6 bases). The CDR3 is made up of 16 amino acids. CDR1 is LNHDA, CDR2 SQIVND, per germline (reference sequence). Trimming cost V 3 bases and J 8 bases, with 22 bases left between them. CDR3 residues: CASSIFLGVGAEGYTF. CDR3 sequence (DNA): TGTGCCAGTAGTATCTTCCTGGGTGTGGGGGCTGAGGGCTACACCTTC.

The V and J genes are TRBV7-9 and TRBJ1-1, with D unclear. Between the trimmed V and J ends, which lost 5 bases and 1 base, there was a span of 17 bases. The germline V gene encodes CDR1 SEHNR and CDR2 FQNEAQ (reference sequence). The CDR3 has 16 residues. In nucleotides, the CDR3 is TGTGCCAGCAGCCGGAGGGTACTCTGGGGGAACACTGAAGCTTTCTTT. Its protein is CASSRRVLWGNTEAFF.